This T cell receptor beta chain was recorded in a study of blood T cell repertoires in COVID-19. Study details: Acute and convalescent COVID-19 samples came from the United States, Italy and Spain. The cDNA or gDNA used as material had been derived from T cells, B-cell-depleted T cells, or PBMCs.

Trimming took 6 bases from V and 3 from J; bases not matched to a gene: 10. The germline CDR1 and CDR2 sequences are SNHLY and FYNNEI. The CDR3 is 15 amino acids. Per the original data handling: The authors estimated nucleated cell counts from reference gene primer amplification. Some clones are missing from TCRdb's copy, which holds only in-frame ones; the method was immunoSEQ multiplex PCR. V and J calls plus clone size are reproduced from that table; the DNA served to infer D and trimming. The data contain 250,000 to 350,000 clones, about nine tenths of them seen just once; the ten biggest clones take up roughly 0.92%.

The chain employs TRBV2 and TRBJ2-7; 8 bases agree with TRBD2. The sequence was obtained from a woman in her 40s who had recovered from COVID-19. Sequenced material: peripheral blood. Here the CDR3 reads CASRTLAGADYEQYF. CDR3 DNA: TGTGCCAGCAGGACTCTAGCGGGTGCTGACTACGAGCAGTACTTC.